A single sample gave rise to the 10 T cell receptor beta chains below, sequenced in a study of blood T cell repertoires in COVID-19. The method was immunoSEQ multiplex PCR; TCRdb's version includes in-frame clones alone and lacks a portion of them. Of tens of thousands of clones in the sample, roughly 72% are singletons; the top ten hold more than 4%. The material sequenced was peripheral blood. All receptors derive from a woman in her 70s with COVID-19, enrolled during active disease.

This clone showed up just a few times. The chain couples TRBV7-9 to TRBJ2-1; no firm D call. The CDR3 sequence is 15 residues long. The germline gives CDR1 SEHNR, CDR2 FQNEAQ (reference sequence). V lost 0 bases and J lost 9, with 15 bases in between. CDR3 region: CASSLAFQMASEQFF. The CDR3 coding sequence is TGTGCCAGCAGCTTAGCTTTTCAGATGGCCTCTGAGCAGTTCTTC.

The rearrangement joins TRBV27 to TRBJ1-1, with 8 bases fitting TRBD1. Germline CDR1 reads MNHEY; CDR2 reads SMNVEV (reference sequence). The CDR3 totals 17 residues. With V trimmed by 5 bases and J by 0 bases, 11 bases remained unmatched. In DNA, the CDR3 is TGTGCCAGCAGTAGGCGCGTCACAGGGGGGCTGAACACTGAAGCTTTCTTT. Amino acid sequence: CASSRRVTGGLNTEAFF.

The V gene is TRBV5-4, the J gene TRBJ2-5; the D gene is possibly TRBD1 (6 bases). The germline gives CDR1 SGHNT, CDR2 YYREEE (reference sequence). Trimming removed 3 bases at V and 1 base at J, with 13 bases between. CDR3 length: 15 residues. CDR3 loop: CASSSWGPGQETQYF. CDR3 in DNA: TGTGCCAGCAGCTCCTGGGGGCCGGGCCAAGAGACCCAGTACTTC.

This clone was seen only once. The rearrangement uses TRBV9 and TRBJ2-1; possible D gene TRBD2, 6 bases. Trimming removed 3 bases at V and 9 bases at J, with 16 bases between. The CDR3 extends over 14 amino acids. Germline CDR1 is SGDLS and CDR2 is YYNGEE. The chain's CDR3 is CASSETTWGGEQFF. The CDR3 DNA sequence: TGTGCCAGCAGCGAGACCACTTGGGGAGGTGAGCAGTTCTTC.

This clone was seen a few times. The chain links TRBV4-3 to TRBJ2-2; D not resolved. V was pared by 3 bases and J by 0 bases, with 2 bases between. CDR3 length: 13 residues. Germline V gene sequence: CDR1 LGHNA, CDR2 YSLEER. In DNA form, the CDR3 reads TGCGCCAGCAGCCACACGAACACCGGGGAGCTGTTTTTT. This translates into CASSHTNTGELFF.

A single count supports this clone. This chain connects TRBV9 to TRBJ2-1; 7 bases fit TRBD2. V lost 4 bases and J lost 4; bases outside the gene matches: 14. The CDR3 is 17 amino acids. From germline, CDR1 is SGDLS and CDR2 YYNGEE. CDR3 DNA sequence: TGTGCCAGCAGCTTTGGATTGAGTACTAGCGCTTACAATGAGCAGTTCTTC. Protein sequence: CASSFGLSTSAYNEQFF.

This chain uses TRBV7-6 with TRBJ2-1, with TRBD1 identical over 11 bases. The germline CDR1 and CDR2 sequences are SGHVS and FNYEAQ. The CDR3 is made up of 16 amino acids. Germline trimming cut 6 bases from V and 8 bases from J; bases unmatched to any gene: 12. The CDR3 is CASSSRTGTGGYEQFF. The CDR3, as DNA: TGTGCCAGCAGTTCCCGAACCGGGACAGGGGGATATGAGCAGTTCTTC.

This clone was observed once. This chain joins TRBV7-2 and TRBJ2-5, with TRBD1 matching over 8 bases. The germline gives CDR1 SGHTA, CDR2 FQGNSA. The CDR3 length is 15 residues. Germline trimming cut 1 base from V and 5 bases from J; bases unmatched to any gene: 6. DNA for the CDR3: TGTGCCAGCAGCTTAGACCCAGGGGGCGGCGAGACCCAGTACTTC. Encoded protein: CASSLDPGGGETQYF.

The chain has TRBV7-9 and TRBJ2-3, with 14 bases that match TRBD2. The germline V gene encodes CDR1 SEHNR and CDR2 FQNEAQ (reference sequence). The CDR3 is 19 residues long. Trimming at V came to 6 bases and at J to 4 bases, leaving 15 bases not matched to a gene. Here the CDR3 reads CASSRRSGTSGRGSDTQYF. CDR3 bases: TGTGCCAGCAGTCGACGCTCCGGGACTAGCGGGAGAGGCTCAGATACGCAGTATTTT.

Only one count was recorded for this clone. This chain joins TRBV5-5 and TRBJ2-7; weak D call: TRBD1 (8 bases). Germline values: CDR1 SGHKS, CDR2 YYEKEE (reference sequence). V was shortened by 6 bases and J by 6 bases, with 19 bases between the two germline ends. This CDR3 is built from 14 residues. The CDR3 nucleotides read TGTGCCAGCATCAACAGGGGGGGGATAGCCGAGCAGTACGTC. Protein product: CASINRGGIAEQYV.